This T cell receptor (beta chain) was recorded in a study of cytomegalovirus exposure and HLA in healthy donors. Study outcomes and limitations: Specific recognition of CMV antigens was confirmed in vitro for a few chains (all CMV-associated). The majority of CMV-associated TCR beta chains were reported as apparently HLA-restricted in a later analysis.

The CDR3 runs to 12 residues. CDR1 and CDR2 from the germline V gene are SGHTS and YDEGEE. V was cut by 9 bases and J by 5 bases, with 14 bases left in between. As to this clone: Its specificity is unknown.

It was with 60 Vbeta and 13 Jbeta primers that the PCR ran. The repertoire was sequenced with immunoSEQ multiplex PCR; TCRdb's copy has only in-frame clones and lacks some. Of 120,000 or so clones listed, around 75% are singletons. Sequenced input: PBMCs. The receptor was isolated from a middle-aged woman in good health and CMV-seropositive. The chain recombines TRBV5-8 with TRBJ2-5; D perhaps matches TRBD1 (5 bases). In nucleotides, the CDR3 is TGTGCCAACCGCAGGGTCAGGGAGACCCAGTACTTC. Protein product: CANRRVRETQYF. Filled out from reference TRBV5-8 and TRBJ2-5, the complete variable domain reads EAGVTQSPTHLIKTRGQQATLRCSPISGHTSVYWYQQALGLGLQFLLWYDEGEERNRGNFPPRFSGRQFPNYSSELNVNALELEDSALYLCANRRVRETQYFGPGTRLLVL.